The source of this TCR beta chain is a study of PD-L1 blockade in urothelial cancer. Synthetic spike-ins, TCR analog templates, were added into each PCR. Repertoires were generated with immunoSEQ multiplex PCR, while TCRdb's copy carries only in-frame clones and drops some. The sample carries 60,000 or so clones, more than 65% recorded once. Patients' urothelial carcinoma was locally advanced or metastatic. The CDR3 has 15 amino acids. Germline trimming cut 1 base from V and 4 bases from J; bases unmatched to any gene: 1. Germline V gene data show CDR1 as LGHNA and CDR2 as YNFKEQ. The receptor comes from a man aged 65 to 85 with urothelial cancer. Sequencing was performed on PBMCs, taken around atezolizumab (anti-PD-L1) treatment. The chain links TRBV4-2 to TRBJ2-1; 10 bases are a match to TRBD2. The CDR3 loop reads CASSQVLAGYNEQFF. The CDR3 DNA sequence: TGTGCCAGCAGCCAAGTACTAGCGGGATACAATGAGCAGTTCTTC.